This TCR beta chain was identified in a study of early T cells in non-severe SARS-CoV-2 infection. In the study overall: The authors sequenced bulk RNA from unsorted whole blood, leaving chains unpaired.

Germline-derived CDR1 and CDR2 are MGHRA and YSYEKL. The CDR3 spans 13 residues. V was cut by 0 bases and J by 6 bases, with 9 bases left in between. As part of library construction, unique molecular identifiers were attached to individual cDNA molecules. From the 5' RACE reads, TCRdb called clonotypes with MiXCR, one entry per CDR3 protein. Seen here are 70,000 to 90,000 distinct CDR3 sequences, around 11% observed once, and the top ten hold around 5%. Sequenced sample: whole blood. The origin of this receptor is an adult who was a healthcare worker with PCR-confirmed SARS-CoV-2 infection or an uninfected control (not recorded which). The chain joins TRBV4-1 to TRBJ2-7; D call uncertain. The CDR3 reads CASSQEEAIEQYF. The DNA for the CDR3 is TGCGCCAGCAGCCAAGAGGAAGCCATCGAGCAGTACTTC.